The T cell receptor (beta chain) under discussion was sequenced for a study of blood T cell repertoires in COVID-19. As for the study in general: Sample material is recorded as cDNA or gDNA derived from T cells, B-cell-depleted T cells, or PBMCs.

Libraries were prepared by immunoSEQ multiplex PCR; TCRdb keeps only in-frame clonotypes and omits some of them. The table lists 140,000 to 150,000 clones, 80% of them singletons. The sequenced sample was peripheral blood. The clonotype was recovered from a man between 65 and 85 years old who had recovered from COVID-19.

CDR3 DNA sequence: TGTGCCAGTAAGAGGACAGGGAATACCTATGGCTACACCTTC. This gives the protein CASKRTGNTYGYTF. The chain is built from TRBV19 and TRBJ1-2; 8 bases map to TRBD1. V gave up 7 bases and J gave up 4 bases; unmatched junction bases: 8. CDR3 size: 14 residues. Germline CDR1 reads LNHDA; CDR2 reads SQIVND (reference sequence).